These 4 T cell receptor beta chains share one sample of origin, sequenced in a study of molecular identifiers for immune sequencing clone quantification. TCRdb passed the PCR reads through MiXCR, listing each CDR3 protein once. The data show around 460,000 distinct CDR3 sequences, with 20% to 25% seen just once and approximately 0.8% held by the top ten. What was sequenced was naive CD8+ T cells from blood, with Jurkat cell RNA spiked in. Subset denoted: FACS-sorted CD8+CD4-CCR7+CD45RA+ naive T cells. These receptors came from a human donor in good health. Some libraries in this study had Jurkat cell RNA spiked in.

This clonotype was found many times. V is TRBV7-9 and J is TRBJ1-5, with a weak D call TRBD1 (5 bases). Germline V gives CDR1 SEHNR, CDR2 FQNEAQ (reference sequence). Trimming took 5 bases from V and 1 from J, leaving 9 bases between them. The CDR3 spans 14 residues. CDR3 amino acids: CASSPWGSNQPQHF. For the CDR3, the DNA is TGTGCCAGCAGCCCCTGGGGGAGCAATCAGCCCCAGCATTTT.

Regarding this clonotype: At one of its ends the junction is not consistent with the germline gene, which may arise from a read error. The gene calls are TRBV9 and TRBJ1-3; maybe TRBD1 (6 bases). Germline lookup yields CDR1 SGDLS and CDR2 YYNGEE. This CDR3 is 16 amino acids long. The CDR3 DNA sequence: TGTGCCAGCAGCGTAAGCCCCAACAGGGCTGGAGACACCATATATTTT. This encodes CASSVSPNRAGDTIYF.

This clonotype appeared a few times. V and J are TRBV7-9 and TRBJ1-1, with 7 bases fitting TRBD1. V dropped 3 bases and J dropped 6; count of bases not matched to a gene: 10. The germline CDR1 and CDR2 sequences are SEHNR and FQNEAQ (reference sequence). The CDR3 covers 15 residues. CDR3 protein: CASSFRQGVFSEAFF. Here the CDR3 DNA reads TGTGCCAGCAGCTTCAGACAGGGTGTGTTCTCTGAAGCTTTCTTT.

This clonotype was counted between two and nine times. The V gene is TRBV7-9, the J gene TRBJ2-1, with D tentatively TRBD1 or TRBD2 (5 bases each). V shed 5 bases and J shed 9 bases, with 23 bases lying between them. CDR3 length: 16 residues. The germline V gene has CDR1 SEHNR and CDR2 FQNEAQ (reference sequence). The CDR3 region has the DNA TGTGCCAGCAGCCCATGGGACGGACGGGGATCTGGTGAGCAGTTCTTC. This codes for CASSPWDGRGSGEQFF.